This T cell receptor (beta chain) was identified in a study of OX40 agonist ivuxolimab in advanced cancers. Study conclusions and caveats: Dosing at 0.1 to 3.0 mg/kg was accompanied by clonal expansion of CD4+ and CD8+ blood T cells by week 6.

Trimming shortened V by 2 bases and J by 7 bases, and 14 bases separated the two germline ends. Germline CDR1 and CDR2: SGHTA and FQGTGA. This CDR3 has 14 amino acids. Assay: immunoSEQ multiplex PCR; the TCRdb copy retains only in-frame clones and omits some. The data hold 45,000 to 65,000 clones, with around nine tenths observed a single time. As concerns this clone: What it binds is not known.

J is TRBJ2-5 and V is TRBV7-3, with D unresolved. This TCR derives from an adult with an advanced solid tumor such as melanoma, head and neck, liver or kidney cancer. Source: CD4+ or CD8+ T cells sorted from blood, taken in a trial of the OX40 agonist ivuxolimab. CDR3 region: CASSLGLGPGTQYF. CDR3 nucleotide sequence: TGTGCCAGCAGCTTAGGTCTGGGTCCGGGGACCCAGTACTTC.